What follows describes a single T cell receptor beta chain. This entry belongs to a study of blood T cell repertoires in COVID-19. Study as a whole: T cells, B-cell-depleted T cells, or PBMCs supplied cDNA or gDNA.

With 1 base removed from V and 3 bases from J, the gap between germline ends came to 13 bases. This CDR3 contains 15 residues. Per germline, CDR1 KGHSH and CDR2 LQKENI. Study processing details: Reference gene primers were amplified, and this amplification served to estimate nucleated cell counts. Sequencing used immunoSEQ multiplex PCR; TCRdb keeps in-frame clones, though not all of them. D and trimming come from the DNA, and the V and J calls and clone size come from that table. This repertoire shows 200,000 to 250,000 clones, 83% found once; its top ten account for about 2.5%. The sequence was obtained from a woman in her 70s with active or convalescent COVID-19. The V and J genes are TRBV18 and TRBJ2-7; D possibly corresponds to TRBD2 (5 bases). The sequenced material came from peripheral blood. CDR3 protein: CASSPQVGGIYEQYF. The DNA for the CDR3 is TGTGCCAGCTCACCACAGGTAGGAGGTATCTACGAGCAGTACTTC.